The 18 T cell receptor beta chains below come from one sample, sequenced in a study of T cell repertoires in cytomegalovirus infection. No antigens are known for them. TCRdb re-analysed the reads in MiXCR, keeping a single row per CDR3 protein. The data hold some 200,000 distinct CDR3 sequences, with about 40% observed a single time. The material was CD8+ T cells from cultured PBMCs, obtained from culture after CMV antigen stimulation. The receptor set was obtained from a human donor in good health (CMV status not recorded). Some clones in this sample may be carry-over from other donors' samples.

This clonotype showed up just a few times. The V call is TRBV5-6, the J call TRBJ2-1; D may match TRBD1 or TRBD2 (5 bases each). The germline gives CDR1 SGHDT, CDR2 YYEEEE. The CDR3 contains 15 residues. V dropped 4 bases and J dropped 1 base, with 12 bases sitting between them. CDR3: CASSLGWGSYNEQFF. CDR3 DNA sequence: TGTGCCAGCAGCCTAGGTTGGGGGTCCTACAATGAGCAGTTCTTC.

This clonotype was seen more than once but under ten times. The gene calls are TRBV19 and TRBJ2-6; D is possibly TRBD1 (5 bases). Germline V gene sequence: CDR1 LNHDA, CDR2 SQIVND (reference sequence). V was cut by 1 base and J by 1 base, with 14 bases left in between. CDR3 length: 18 residues. This CDR3 reads CASSIVGDSQSGANVLTF. Here the CDR3 DNA reads TGTGCCAGTAGTATAGTGGGTGACAGCCAATCTGGGGCCAACGTCCTGACTTTC.

To note about this clonotype: Relative to the germline gene, one junction end is altered; a read error may explain this. V is TRBV25-1 and J is TRBJ1-2; TRBD1 matches 10 bases. This CDR3 has 15 amino acids. The V gene's germline CDR1 is MGHDK and CDR2 SYGVNS. CDR3 sequence (DNA): TGTGCCAGCAGTGGACAGGGGGCGTCCGTCTATGGCTACGCCTTC. Translated, it gives CASSGQGASVYGYAF.

This sequence joins TRBV3-1 and TRBJ2-7, with D uncertain. The V gene lost 0 bases and the J gene lost 2 bases, with 5 bases spanning the gap. From germline, CDR1 is LGHDT and CDR2 YNNKEL (reference sequence). This CDR3 has 13 residues. The CDR3 DNA reads TGTGCCAGCAGCCAAGATCGTCCCTACGAGCAGTACTTC. Translation gives CASSQDRPYEQYF.

The chain has TRBV4-1 and TRBJ2-1; TRBD2 might be the D (5 bases). Germline V gene sequence: CDR1 MGHRA, CDR2 YSYEKL. The V and J ends lost 4 bases and 0 bases respectively, with 13 bases between them. The CDR3 spans 16 residues. The CDR3 nucleotides read TGCGCCAGCAGCCGCCCGACTACCAGCTCCTACAATGAGCAGTTCTTC. Its protein product is CASSRPTTSSYNEQFF.

This clonotype was seen more than once but under ten times. The rearrangement joins TRBV18 to TRBJ1-4; no definite D call. Germline V gives CDR1 KGHSH, CDR2 LQKENI. CDR3 length equals 15 residues. The V and J ends lost 2 bases and 3 bases respectively, with 10 bases between them. Here the CDR3 reads CASSPFGEPNEKLFF. Here the CDR3 DNA reads TGTGCCAGCTCACCATTCGGGGAGCCTAATGAAAAACTGTTTTTT. The full variable domain, in which reference TRBV18 and TRBJ1-4 provide the parts outside the CDR3, is NAGVMQNPRHLVRRRGQEARLRCSPMKGHSHVYWYRQLPEEGLKFMVYLQKENIIDESGMPKERFSAEFPKEGPSILRIQQVVRGDSAAYFCASSPFGEPNEKLFFGSGTQLSVL.

This clonotype came up a few times. The chain uses TRBV7-8 and TRBJ1-1; unclear D gene. Germline V gives CDR1 SGHVS, CDR2 FQNEAQ. V was trimmed by 0 bases and J by 2 bases, leaving 13 bases between them. CDR3 length: 16 amino acids. CDR3 sequence: CASSLAQTWRNTEAFF. As DNA, the CDR3 is TGTGCCAGCAGCTTAGCCCAAACTTGGCGTAACACTGAAGCTTTCTTT.

V and J are TRBV27 and TRBJ1-5; D gene ambiguous. The CDR3 runs 15 residues. Per the germline V gene, CDR1 is MNHEY and CDR2 is SMNVEV (reference sequence). The germline V and J ends were trimmed by 1 base and 0 bases, with 7 bases remaining between them. CDR3 sequence: CASSLWGSSNQPQHF. CDR3 nucleotide sequence: TGTGCCAGCAGTTTATGGGGAAGTAGCAATCAGCCCCAGCATTTT.

V gene TRBV7-4 combines with J gene TRBJ2-7, with D possibly matching TRBD2 (5 bases). V was shortened by 2 bases and J by 10 bases, with 15 bases between the two germline ends. This CDR3 contains 13 residues. Germline-derived CDR1 and CDR2 are SGHVT and SQSDAQ. The DNA of the CDR3 is TGTGCCAGCAGCTTACCCCGGGGATGGGGACAGTACTTC. Translation gives CASSLPRGWGQYF.

This clonotype was counted only a few times. The V and J genes are TRBV29-1 and TRBJ1-1, with 9 bases fitting TRBD1. Trimming cost V 4 bases and J 6 bases; bases outside gene matches: 6. In germline, CDR1 is SQVTM, CDR2 ANQGSEA. The CDR3 runs 13 residues. This CDR3 reads CSVATGTGPEAFF. In DNA form, the CDR3 reads TGCAGCGTTGCCACTGGGACAGGGCCTGAAGCTTTCTTT.

The rearrangement links TRBV19 to TRBJ2-7, with TRBD2 matching over 8 bases. The CDR3 has 16 residues. Trimming at V came to 5 bases and at J to 5 bases, leaving 14 bases not matched to a gene. Germline CDR1 LNHDA, CDR2 SQIVND (reference sequence). The CDR3 region has the DNA TGTGCCAGTAGTCTCGGTACGGGAGGGCCTTACGACGAGCAGTACTTC. It translates to CASSLGTGGPYDEQYF.

This chain links TRBV27 with TRBJ2-1; 7 nucleotides line up with TRBD2. J lost 6 bases, V lost 2 bases, and 7 bases had no gene match. The CDR3 spans 15 residues. Per germline, CDR1 MNHEY and CDR2 SMNVEV (reference sequence). The CDR3 DNA follows: TGTGCCAGCAGTTTAGATAGGAGCGGGGTCAATGAGCAGTTCTTC. This sequence encodes CASSLDRSGVNEQFF.

The CDR3 region is CASSNQTGLLSYNEQFF. For the CDR3, the DNA is TGTGCCAGCAGTAACCAAACAGGCCTCCTATCCTACAATGAGCAGTTCTTC. The rearrangement joins TRBV6-6 to TRBJ2-1, with D possibly TRBD1 on 5 matching bases. CDR1 is MNHNY, CDR2 SVGAGI, per germline (reference sequence). V shed 5 bases and J shed 1 base, with 18 bases lying between them. CDR3 length: 17 amino acids.

The rearrangement uses TRBV6-8 and TRBJ2-5; TRBD1 might be the D (5 bases). CDR3 length: 16 residues. The germline CDR1 and CDR2 sequences are MNHGY and SAAAGT. V lost 0 bases to trimming and J lost 6 bases, with 17 bases between them. CDR3 coding DNA: TGTGCCAGCAGTTACTCGATGACAGAGGTGGTGAAGACCCAGTACTTC. This translates into CASSYSMTEVVKTQYF.

V gene TRBV14 combines with J gene TRBJ1-2; TRBD1 is a possible D gene (6 bases). Trimming took 4 bases from V and 4 from J, leaving 13 bases between them. Germline V gives CDR1 SGHDN, CDR2 FVKESK. The CDR3 has 14 residues. Written as DNA, the CDR3 is TGTGCCAGCAGCCCTTTAAGGGACACCTATGGCTACACCTTC. Residues: CASSPLRDTYGYTF.

The chain carries TRBV12-3 or TRBV12-4 and TRBJ2-5; perhaps TRBD1 as D (6 bases). The CDR3 contains 14 residues. Trimming removed 5 bases at V and 4 bases at J, with 14 bases between. The CDR3 loop reads CASSPQGFRETQYF. The CDR3 DNA reads as TGTGCCAGCAGTCCTCAGGGGTTTAGAGAGACCCAGTACTTC.

The CDR3 protein is CATTLERGGLETQYF. In nucleotides, the CDR3 is TGTGCCACCACTTTAGAGCGGGGGGGCTTAGAGACCCAGTACTTC. The chain couples TRBV10-3 to TRBJ2-5; 10 nucleotides agree with TRBD2. Looked up from germline, CDR1 is ENHRY and CDR2 is SYGVKD. This CDR3 comprises 15 residues. V gave up 10 bases and J gave up 4 bases; unmatched junction bases: 12.

This clonotype was observed a few times. The chain combines TRBV7-6 with TRBJ2-7; no definite D call. This CDR3 spans 13 amino acids. Germline assignment: CDR1 SGHVS and CDR2 FNYEAQ. V dropped 5 bases and J dropped 6 bases, with 14 bases sitting between them. This chain's CDR3 is CASSPPAACEQYF. The CDR3 nucleotides read TGTGCCAGCAGCCCCCCCGCGGCTTGCGAGCAGTACTTC.